This T cell receptor (beta chain) originates from a study of blood T cell repertoires in COVID-19. Participants were aged about 18 to 100 years, lived in under 25 US areas, and enrolled virtually. Profiled with immunoSEQ multiplex PCR; TCRdb holds only in-frame clones, not every one. The sample consists of fewer than 300,000 clones, under 95% of them appearing once. The sequenced sample was PBMCs or T cells enriched from blood (not recorded which). The sequence came from a middle-aged woman with acute COVID-19.

For the CDR3, the DNA is TGTGCCACCTCCCCCGCAGGAGGGCAATTGGAGCAGTTCTTC. Amino acid sequence: CATSPAGGQLEQFF. This rearrangement joins TRBV24-1 to TRBJ2-1; TRBD2 might be the D (6 bases). Germline CDR1 KGHDR, CDR2 SFDVKD. The V and J ends lost 9 bases and 10 bases respectively, with 21 bases between them. The CDR3 consists of 14 residues.